The 22 T cell receptor beta chains given below trace back to one sample, sequenced in a study of OX40 agonist ivuxolimab in advanced cancers. This table comes from immunoSEQ multiplex PCR, and its TCRdb copy is limited to in-frame clones, with some not included. The sample consists of 60,000 or so clones, around 82% of them appearing once. The material sequenced was CD4+ or CD8+ T cells sorted from blood, taken in a trial of the OX40 agonist ivuxolimab. The receptors were sampled from an adult with an advanced solid tumor such as melanoma, head and neck, liver or kidney cancer.

This clone has only a few counts. The V and J genes are TRBV28 and TRBJ2-7; D gene ambiguous. Trimming removed 5 bases at V and 4 bases at J, with 3 bases between. Germline values: CDR1 MDHEN, CDR2 SYDVKM. CDR3 length equals 10 residues. The CDR3 protein is CASSQYEQYF. In DNA, the CDR3 is TGTGCCAGCAGTCAATACGAGCAGTACTTC.

The gene calls are TRBV6-5 and TRBJ1-1; unclear D gene. CDR1 and CDR2 from the germline V gene are MNHEY and SVGAGI. This CDR3 has 11 residues. The V end lost 6 bases, the J end lost 0 bases, and 2 bases lay between the germline ends. CDR3 residues: CASRLNTEAFF. CDR3 DNA sequence: TGTGCCAGCAGGCTGAACACTGAAGCTTTCTTT.

The chain recombines TRBV6-5 with TRBJ1-1; perhaps TRBD1 as D (6 bases). Per germline, CDR1 MNHEY and CDR2 SVGAGI. The CDR3 runs 11 residues. V shed 7 bases and J shed 5 bases, with 8 bases lying between them. CDR3 residues: CASTQGTEAFF. In DNA form, the CDR3 reads TGTGCCAGCACCCAGGGGACTGAAGCTTTCTTT.

This clone was observed a few times. This chain links TRBV5-6 with TRBJ2-3; D is ambiguous. V dropped 3 bases and J dropped 5 bases, with 7 bases sitting between them. Germline lookup yields CDR1 SGHDT and CDR2 YYEEEE. The CDR3 extends over 12 amino acids. The CDR3 bases are TGTGCCAGCAGCTCCTTACGAGATACGCAGTATTTT. The encoded protein is CASSSLRDTQYF. The variable domain in full, with the rest retrieved from reference TRBV5-6 and TRBJ2-3, is DAGVTQSPTHLIKTRGQQVTLRCSPKSGHDTVSWYQQALGQGPQFIFQYYEEEERQRGNFPDRFSGHQFPNYSSELNVNALLLGDSALYLCASSSLRDTQYFGPGTRLTVL.

The chain recombines TRBV19 with TRBJ1-3; D gene ambiguous. There are 14 residues in the CDR3. The germline V gene has CDR1 LNHDA and CDR2 SQIVND (reference sequence). The V and J ends lost 8 bases and 0 bases respectively, with 11 bases between them. In DNA, the CDR3 is TGTGCCAGTCTCCTCGGAGGCTCTGGAAACACCATATATTTT. It is translated as CASLLGGSGNTIYF.

This clone appeared a few times. The gene calls are TRBV9 and TRBJ2-2; TRBD2 might be the D (6 bases). V was trimmed by 4 bases and J by 7 bases, leaving 20 bases between them. Germline values: CDR1 SGDLS, CDR2 YYNGEE. This CDR3 is built from 16 residues. The CDR3 reads CASSPSGNSGGGELFF. CDR3 bases: TGTGCCAGCAGCCCAAGCGGTAACTCCGGGGGCGGGGAGCTGTTTTTT.

The genes are TRBV19 and TRBJ2-6, with a tentative D call TRBD2 (6 bases). There are 19 residues in the CDR3. CDR1 is LNHDA and CDR2 is SQIVND in the germline V gene (reference sequence). The V and J ends lost 6 bases and 0 bases respectively, with 21 bases between them. The CDR3 region is CASRPRDSPGLSGANVLTF. The CDR3 region has the DNA TGTGCCAGTAGGCCGCGGGACTCCCCGGGCCTCTCTGGGGCCAACGTCCTGACTTTC.

The CDR3 DNA follows: TGTGCCAGCAGCGTAGACAGGGTATACACCGGGGAGCTGTTTTTT. It translates to CASSVDRVYTGELFF. J is TRBJ2-2 and V is TRBV9; D might be TRBD1 (6 bases). The CDR3 runs to 15 residues. The V end lost 0 bases, the J end lost 3 bases, and 9 bases lay between the germline ends. Per the germline V gene, CDR1 is SGDLS and CDR2 is YYNGEE.

This clone was detected a few times. The chain carries TRBV28 and TRBJ2-3; D gene unclear. The length of the CDR3 is 13 residues. Trimming removed 3 bases at V and 0 bases at J, with 4 bases between. Germline-derived CDR1 and CDR2 are MDHEN and SYDVKM. The CDR3 loop is CASSFRSTDTQYF. The CDR3 coding sequence is TGTGCCAGCAGTTTCAGGAGCACAGATACGCAGTATTTT.

The genes are TRBV18 and TRBJ2-7, with 14 bases that match TRBD2. Trimming took 5 bases from V and 9 from J; bases not matched to a gene: 6. The CDR3 totals 14 residues. In germline, CDR1 is KGHSH, CDR2 LQKENI. The CDR3 bases are TGTGCCAGCTCATCGACTAGCGGGAGGGTGGTGCAGTACTTC. As protein: CASSSTSGRVVQYF.

Only a few counts were recorded for this clone. The V call is TRBV13, the J call TRBJ1-1; D possibly corresponds to TRBD1 (5 bases). The germline V gene encodes CDR1 PRHDT and CDR2 FYEKMQ (reference sequence). The CDR3 runs 11 residues. CDR3 residues: CVTTGNTEAFF. CDR3 nucleotides: TGTGTTACAACAGGGAACACTGAAGCTTTCTTT.

This chain links TRBV11-2 with TRBJ2-5, with D perhaps being TRBD1 or TRBD2 (5 bases each). CDR3 length: 14 amino acids. Trimming stripped 5 bases from V and 4 bases from J, with 14 bases between. Germline loops: CDR1 SGHAT, CDR2 FQNNGV. DNA of the CDR3: TGTGCCAGCAGCGCCACGGGGCTGTCAGAGACCCAGTACTTC. It codes for CASSATGLSETQYF.

This clone has more than one count but fewer than ten. V usage is TRBV19 and J usage is TRBJ1-2; 8 bases line up with TRBD1. Germline V gene data show CDR1 as LNHDA and CDR2 as SQIVND (reference sequence). The CDR3 is 11 residues long. V shed 11 bases and J 8 bases; nucleotides not matched to a gene: 7. CDR3 in DNA: TGTGCCGGACAGGGTCGGGGAGGCTACACCTTC. Encoded protein: CAGQGRGGYTF. Based on the CDR3 plus reference TRBV19 and TRBJ1-2, the full variable domain is DGGITQSPKYLFRKEGQNVTLSCEQNLNHDAMYWYRQDPGQGLRLIYYSQIVNDFQKGDIAEGYSVSREKKESFPLTVTSAQKNPTAFYLCAGQGRGGYTFGSGTRLTVV.

The count of this clone is one. The J gene is TRBJ1-2, the V gene TRBV28, with 8 bases aligning to TRBD1. Germline trimming cut 5 bases from V and 8 bases from J; bases unmatched to any gene: 7. The CDR3 runs to 13 residues. Germline V gene data show CDR1 as MDHEN and CDR2 as SYDVKM. For the CDR3, the DNA is TGTGCCAGCAGTCCCCAGGGGGCGGGGGGCTACACCTTC. Translation gives CASSPQGAGGYTF.

V usage is TRBV11-3 and J usage is TRBJ2-5; TRBD1 or TRBD2 may be the D gene (5 bases each). Germline-derived CDR1 and CDR2 are SGHNT and YENEEA. This CDR3 comprises 15 residues. Trimming removed 3 bases at V and 2 bases at J, with 13 bases between. The CDR3: CASSFIGDEQETQYF. CDR3 in DNA: TGTGCCAGCAGCTTCATCGGGGACGAACAAGAGACCCAGTACTTC.

V is TRBV11-3 and J is TRBJ2-7, with TRBD2 matching 8 bases. Germline CDR1 is SGHNT and CDR2 is YENEEA. V trimming: 6 bases; J trimming: 5 bases; junction bases outside the gene matches: 12. This CDR3 is built from 15 residues. CDR3 sequence: CASRRKGARGDEQYF. In nucleotides, the CDR3 is TGTGCCAGCAGGCGAAAGGGTGCGCGGGGGGACGAGCAGTACTTC.

The V and J genes are TRBV10-2 and TRBJ2-3, with TRBD2 matching 10 bases. V was pared by 3 bases and J by 5 bases, with 8 bases of the junction left unmatched. CDR1 is WSHSY, CDR2 SAAADI, per germline. CDR3 length equals 16 residues. The CDR3 is CASSEPGLAIIDTQYF. CDR3 nucleotides: TGCGCCAGCAGTGAACCGGGACTAGCGATTATAGATACGCAGTATTTT.

The rearrangement uses TRBV7-7 and TRBJ2-3; D remains ambiguous. Germline assignment: CDR1 SSHAT and CDR2 FNYEAQ (reference sequence). V was cut by 5 bases and J by 1 base, with 16 bases left in between. The CDR3 spans 16 residues. The CDR3 here is CASSRGVGEGTDTQYF. The CDR3, as DNA: TGTGCCAGCAGCCGCGGCGTAGGAGAAGGCACAGATACGCAGTATTTT. The variable domain in full, with the rest retrieved from reference TRBV7-7 and TRBJ2-3, is GAGVSQSPRYKVTKRGQDVTLRCDPISSHATLYWYQQALGQGPEFLTYFNYEAQPDKSGLPSDRFSAERPEGSISTLTIQRTEQRDSAMYRCASSRGVGEGTDTQYFGPGTRLTVL.

The chain carries TRBV5-1 and TRBJ2-3; TRBD1 matches 8 bases. The CDR3 extends over 15 amino acids. Germline lookup yields CDR1 SGHRS and CDR2 YFSETQ. The V and J ends lost 4 bases and 1 base, in that order; junction bases with no gene match: 5. The CDR3 here is CASSMGQVRTDTQYF. For the CDR3, the DNA is TGCGCCAGCAGCATGGGACAGGTTCGCACAGATACGCAGTATTTT.

This clone was detected only a few times. The J gene is TRBJ1-1, the V gene TRBV4-2; D is ambiguous. In germline, CDR1 is LGHNA, CDR2 YNFKEQ. The CDR3 sequence is 14 residues long. V lost 0 bases to trimming and J lost 0 bases, with 5 bases between them. CDR3 amino acids: CASSQESVNTEAFF. The CDR3 DNA sequence: TGTGCCAGCAGCCAAGAGTCGGTGAACACTGAAGCTTTCTTT.

This clone has only a few counts. The chain has TRBV5-6 and TRBJ2-7; the match to TRBD1 covers 8 bases. This CDR3 has 14 amino acids. CDR1 is SGHDT, CDR2 YYEEEE, per germline. J was trimmed by 3 bases and V by 7 bases; bases with no gene match: 9. The CDR3 protein is CASQLTGAVYEQYF. The DNA of the CDR3 is TGTGCCAGCCAATTGACAGGGGCCGTCTACGAGCAGTACTTC.

V gene TRBV15 combines with J gene TRBJ1-1, with TRBD1 as a possible D gene (5 bases). The V gene's germline CDR1 is LNHNV and CDR2 YYDKDF (reference sequence). This CDR3 region has 14 residues. Trimming left V 3 bases short and J 5 bases short, with 13 bases between. CDR3 amino acids: CATSREGRRTEAFF. DNA for the CDR3: TGTGCCACCAGCAGGGAGGGGAGGCGAACTGAAGCTTTCTTT.